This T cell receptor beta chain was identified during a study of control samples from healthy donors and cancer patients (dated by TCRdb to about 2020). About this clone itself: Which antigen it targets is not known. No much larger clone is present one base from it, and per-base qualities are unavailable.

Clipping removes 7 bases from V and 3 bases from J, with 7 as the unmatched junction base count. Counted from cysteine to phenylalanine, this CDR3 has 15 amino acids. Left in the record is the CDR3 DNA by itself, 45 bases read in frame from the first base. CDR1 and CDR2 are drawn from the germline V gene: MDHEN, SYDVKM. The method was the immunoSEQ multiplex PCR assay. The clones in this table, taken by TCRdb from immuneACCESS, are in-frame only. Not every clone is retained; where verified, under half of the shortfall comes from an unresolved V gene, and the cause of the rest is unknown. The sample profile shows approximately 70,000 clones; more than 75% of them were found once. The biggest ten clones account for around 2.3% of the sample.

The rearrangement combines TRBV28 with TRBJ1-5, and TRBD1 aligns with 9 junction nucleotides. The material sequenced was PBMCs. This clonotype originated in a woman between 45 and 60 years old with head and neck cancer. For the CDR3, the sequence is CASNTGQGANQPQHF. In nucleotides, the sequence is TGTGCCAGCAACACGGGACAGGGTGCCAATCAGCCCCAGCATTTT.